The next 11 T cell receptor beta chains were all read from a single sample in a study of Graves' ophthalmopathy and Graves' hyperthyroidism. Amplified material comprised TCR beta CDR3 regions derived from RNA transcripts. Second-round multiplex PCR came after first-round RT-PCR with HTBI primers. Via MiXCR, TCRdb re-called the multiplex PCR reads, giving one row per CDR3 protein. Seen here are about 380,000 distinct CDR3 sequences, approximately 15% observed once, and the top ten hold approximately 7%. The sample consisted of peripheral blood. The receptors were sampled from a woman between 18 and 29 years old with stable Graves' hyperthyroidism.

This clonotype appeared many times. The CDR3 DNA reads as TGTGCCAGCAGTTTAGGGACGTCGGAGACCCAGTACTTC. Translating gives CASSLGTSETQYF. The chain combines TRBV12-3 or TRBV12-4 with TRBJ2-5; D call uncertain. Trimming removed 1 base at V and 5 bases at J, with 8 bases between. CDR3 length: 13 amino acids.

This clonotype was found many times. This chain connects TRBV29-1 to TRBJ1-1; no reliable D call. The V gene's germline CDR1 is SQVTM and CDR2 ANQGSEA. The CDR3 extends over 11 amino acids. V shed 7 bases and J shed 1 base, with 7 bases lying between them. DNA of the CDR3: TGCAGCGCCACATGGAACACTGAAGCTTTCTTT. Protein product: CSATWNTEAFF.

This clonotype occurred many times. The rearrangement links TRBV10-3 to TRBJ1-1; a weak D match, TRBD1 (5 bases). The CDR3 extends over 14 amino acids. V lost 6 bases and J 5 bases, leaving 16 bases between the germline ends. CDR1 and CDR2 from the germline V gene are ENHRY and SYGVKD. The CDR3 region has the DNA TGTGCCATCAGCGGGGACGGGAAAGGGACTGAAGCTTTCTTT. It encodes CAISGDGKGTEAFF.

This clonotype was seen many times. The chain has TRBV20-1 and TRBJ1-5, with 9 bases identical to TRBD1. V dropped 3 bases and J dropped 5; count of bases not matched to a gene: 8. The CDR3 spans 15 residues. The germline V gene has CDR1 DFQATT and CDR2 SNEGSKA (reference sequence). The CDR3 here is CSASFTGQGDQPQHF. The CDR3 DNA follows: TGCAGTGCTAGCTTCACGGGACAGGGCGATCAGCCCCAGCATTTT.

Many counts were recorded for this clonotype. The rearrangement uses TRBV6-1 and TRBJ1-2, with 7 bases matching TRBD1. Per the germline V gene, CDR1 is MNHNS and CDR2 is SASEGT. The CDR3 has 16 residues. With 6 bases clipped from V and 8 bases from J, the junction kept 18 bases outside the gene matches. The CDR3 bases are TGTGCCAGCAGCCCTCGACAGGGAGTACGTACGAAGGGCTACACCTTC. This codes for CASSPRQGVRTKGYTF.

This clonotype was found a few times. This chain connects TRBV6-2 or TRBV6-3 to TRBJ1-5, with unresolved D. The V gene's germline CDR1 is MNHEY and CDR2 SVGEGT. There are 12 residues in the CDR3. V was clipped by 2 bases and J by 5 bases, with 4 bases between them. The CDR3 sequence is CASSYRYQPQHF. CDR3 nucleotide sequence: TGTGCCAGCAGTTACCGGTATCAGCCCCAGCATTTT.

There are a few counts of this clonotype. The chain couples TRBV29-1 to TRBJ2-2; no definite D call. Germline loops: CDR1 SQVTM, CDR2 ANQGSEA. Trimming left V 4 bases short and J 4 bases short, with 10 bases between. The CDR3 is 13 amino acids. The CDR3 loop reads CSVGLLATGELFF. The CDR3 bases are TGCAGCGTTGGGTTACTGGCCACCGGGGAGCTGTTTTTT.

This clonotype was found many times. CDR3 nucleotide sequence: TGTGCCAGCAGCTTAGAAAGCAGGGGGAACATTCAGTACTTC. Its translation is CASSLESRGNIQYF. This chain joins TRBV11-2 and TRBJ2-4; 7 nucleotides align to TRBD1. This CDR3 region has 14 residues. V was pared by 0 bases and J by 7 bases, with 3 bases of the junction left unmatched. Germline assignment: CDR1 SGHAT and CDR2 FQNNGV.

J is TRBJ2-6 and V is TRBV11-1; TRBD1 might be the D (5 bases). The CDR3 spans 15 residues. V was trimmed by 5 bases and J by 2 bases, leaving 10 bases between them. Germline CDR1 SGHAT, CDR2 FQDESV (reference sequence). Written as DNA, the CDR3 is TGTGCCAGCAGCACCAGACAGACTGGGGCCAACGTCCTGACTTTC. It translates to CASSTRQTGANVLTF.

This clonotype showed up many times. As DNA, the CDR3 is TGTGCCACCAGTGATTTCGTCAGGGGGTCCCAAGAGACCCAGTACTTC. This codes for CATSDFVRGSQETQYF. This rearrangement joins TRBV24-1 to TRBJ2-5; 7 bases match TRBD1. The V gene end was trimmed by 1 base and the J gene end by 1 base; junction bases not matched to a gene: 5. CDR3 length: 16 amino acids. The germline V gene encodes CDR1 KGHDR and CDR2 SFDVKD.

There are many counts of this clonotype. The chain joins TRBV4-1 to TRBJ2-5; D is undetermined. This CDR3 region has 13 residues. Trimming cost V 4 bases and J 4 bases, with 10 bases left between them. CDR1 and CDR2 (germline): MGHRA, YSYEKL. CDR3: CASSLVLGETQYF. In nucleotides, the CDR3 is TGCGCCAGCAGCCTAGTACTCGGAGAGACCCAGTACTTC.